Each of the 25 T cell receptor beta chains below was sequenced from the same sample in a study of T cells after yellow fever vaccination. TCRdb recomputed calls from the 5' RACE reads with MiXCR, one row per CDR3 protein. The sample carries 450,000 to 600,000 distinct CDR3 sequences, about 15% recorded once. The sample in question was PBMCs, obtained 4 to 5 days after the first yellow fever vaccination. The receptors originated from a man between 18 and 29 years old who received the YFV17D yellow fever vaccine.

V gene TRBV9 combines with J gene TRBJ2-1; tentatively, D is TRBD1 or TRBD2 (6 bases each). Trimming removed 6 bases from V and 6 bases from J, with 16 bases in between. Per germline, CDR1 SGDLS and CDR2 YYNGEE. The CDR3 length is 14 residues. CDR3 in amino acids: CASTRGGGTNEQFF. DNA for the CDR3: TGTGCCAGCACCCGAGGGGGAGGAACCAATGAGCAGTTCTTC.

This clonotype was seen a handful of times. The chain combines TRBV9 with TRBJ2-1; 9 nucleotides agree with TRBD2. Looked up from germline, CDR1 is SGDLS and CDR2 is YYNGEE. The CDR3 spans 17 residues. The V gene end was trimmed by 1 base and the J gene end by 5 bases; junction bases not matched to a gene: 10. The DNA of the CDR3 is TGTGCCAGCAGCGTATCGGCGGGGGGGAATTTCCACAATGAGCAGTTCTTC. It translates to CASSVSAGGNFHNEQFF.

This clonotype appeared a few times. This chain links TRBV24-1 with TRBJ2-3, with D tentatively TRBD1 (6 bases). Germline assignment: CDR1 KGHDR and CDR2 SFDVKD. CDR3 size: 13 residues. V lost 8 bases and J 2 bases, leaving 10 bases between the germline ends. The CDR3 coding sequence is TGTGCCACCAAGGGGGATAACACAGATACGCAGTATTTT. This sequence encodes CATKGDNTDTQYF.

The chain carries TRBV5-1 and TRBJ1-2; no firm D call. V was trimmed by 0 bases and J by 1 base, leaving 16 bases between them. Germline-derived CDR1 and CDR2 are SGHRS and YFSETQ. The CDR3 loop spans 17 amino acids. CDR3 sequence: CASSLGFRTELNYGYTF. The CDR3 nucleotides are TGCGCCAGCAGCTTGGGGTTTAGGACGGAACTTAACTATGGCTACACCTTC.

J is TRBJ2-5 and V is TRBV5-4; D unresolved. Germline CDR1 reads SGHNT; CDR2 reads YYREEE (reference sequence). The CDR3 consists of 14 residues. V lost 5 bases, J lost 0 bases, and 11 bases lay in between. CDR3 DNA sequence: TGTGCCAGCAGAAGTCAGGAGTACCAAGAGACCCAGTACTTC. Protein sequence: CASRSQEYQETQYF.

This chain joins TRBV24-1 and TRBJ2-2; tentative D call: TRBD2 (6 bases). The CDR3 covers 14 residues. Looked up from germline, CDR1 is KGHDR and CDR2 is SFDVKD. V lost 5 bases and J lost 0, with 6 bases in between. The CDR3, as DNA: TGTGCCACCAGTGGGGGGGCGAACACCGGGGAGCTGTTTTTT. This translates into CATSGGANTGELFF.

Here the CDR3 DNA reads TGTGCCAGCAGCTTAACAACTAGTAGGAGCACCGGGGAGCTGTTTTTT. Encoded protein: CASSLTTSRSTGELFF. The J gene is TRBJ2-2, the V gene TRBV7-3, with a weak D call TRBD2 (5 bases). V dropped 0 bases and J dropped 4 bases, with 12 bases sitting between them. The CDR3 has 16 residues. CDR1 is SGHTA, CDR2 FQGTGA, per germline. Full variable domain (rest looked up from reference TRBV7-3 and TRBJ2-2): GAGVSQTPSNKVTEKGKYVELRCDPISGHTALYWYRQSLGQGPEFLIYFQGTGAADDSGLPNDRFFAVRPEGSVSTLKIQRTERGDSAVYLCASSLTTSRSTGELFFGEGSRLTVL.

This clonotype turned up a few times. The gene calls are TRBV5-1 and TRBJ1-2, with D perhaps TRBD1 (5 bases). Per the germline V gene, CDR1 is SGHRS and CDR2 is YFSETQ. With 4 bases removed from V and 6 bases from J, the gap between germline ends came to 13 bases. This CDR3 is built from 13 residues. The DNA for the CDR3 is TGCGCCAGCAGCGGCCAGGTGGGGGATGGCTACACCTTC. This translates into CASSGQVGDGYTF.

The V and J genes are TRBV6-5 and TRBJ2-3; no reliable D call. This CDR3 is built from 15 residues. V lost 2 bases, J lost 0 bases, and 9 bases lay in between. Germline loops: CDR1 MNHEY, CDR2 SVGAGI. CDR3 loop: CASSYQRLSTDTQYF. DNA for the CDR3: TGTGCCAGCAGTTACCAACGACTGAGCACAGATACGCAGTATTTT.

V and J are TRBV7-2 and TRBJ1-2; possibly TRBD1 for D (6 bases). Looked up from germline, CDR1 is SGHTA and CDR2 is FQGNSA. Trimming left V 7 bases short and J 6 bases short, with 18 bases between. The CDR3 contains 14 residues. CDR3 sequence: CASTPNGGPDGYTF. The CDR3 nucleotides are TGTGCCAGCACCCCAAACGGGGGGCCTGATGGCTACACCTTC.

The rearrangement links TRBV7-2 to TRBJ2-1, with D possibly being TRBD2 (6 bases). From germline, CDR1 is SGHTA and CDR2 FQGNSA. Trimming left V 2 bases short and J 7 bases short, with 21 bases between. This CDR3 region has 17 residues. The CDR3 sequence: CASSLTPGVAGLNEQFF. The CDR3 DNA reads as TGTGCCAGCAGCTTAACCCCGGGGGTGGCAGGGCTGAATGAGCAGTTCTTC.

The rearrangement joins TRBV20-1 to TRBJ2-7; tentative D call: TRBD1 (5 bases). The CDR3 totals 13 residues. V was cut by 1 base and J by 1 base, with 8 bases left in between. Germline lookup yields CDR1 DFQATT and CDR2 SNEGSKA (reference sequence). The DNA of the CDR3 is TGCAGTGCTAGAGCCCGACAGTCCTACGAGCAGTACTTC. Encoded protein: CSARARQSYEQYF.

The V call is TRBV25-1, the J call TRBJ1-4, with 9 bases fitting TRBD1. The length of the CDR3 is 18 residues. CDR1 and CDR2 from the germline V gene are MGHDK and SYGVNS. The V and J ends lost 2 bases and 0 bases, in that order; junction bases with no gene match: 7. The CDR3 coding sequence is TGTGCCAGCAGTGAAGCAAGGACAGGGGTTGCAACTAATGAAAAACTGTTTTTT. Its translation is CASSEARTGVATNEKLFF.

V and J are TRBV29-1 and TRBJ2-2; TRBD2 is a possible D gene (6 bases). CDR3 length: 13 residues. Trimming cost V 7 bases and J 4 bases, with 13 bases left between them. Germline CDR1 is SQVTM and CDR2 is ANQGSEA. Here the CDR3 reads CSAAGLFTGELFF. The DNA of the CDR3 is TGCAGCGCCGCGGGGTTATTCACCGGGGAGCTGTTTTTT.

DNA of the CDR3: TGTGCCAGCAGCCCACGCGAAGCTAGCTACGAGCAGTACTTC. Translated, it gives CASSPREASYEQYF. V usage is TRBV7-8 and J usage is TRBJ2-7; D gene uncertain. The germline gives CDR1 SGHVS, CDR2 FQNEAQ. The CDR3 length is 14 residues. V lost 5 bases to trimming and J lost 3 bases, with 14 bases between them.

V usage is TRBV6-1 and J usage is TRBJ1-3; D not certain. Trimming cost V 6 bases and J 1 base, with 10 bases left between them. In germline, CDR1 is MNHNS, CDR2 SASEGT. The CDR3 is 14 residues long. CDR3 nucleotide sequence: TGTGCCAGCAGCGACCCGGATTCTGGAAACACCATATATTTT. This sequence encodes CASSDPDSGNTIYF.

This clonotype was detected a few times. This rearrangement joins TRBV6-2 or TRBV6-3 to TRBJ2-6; 8 positions match TRBD1. The CDR3 consists of 22 residues. J gave up 4 bases and V 0 bases, and 20 bases lay outside the gene matches. CDR1 is MNHEY, CDR2 SVGEGT, per germline. CDR3 region: CASSYSGHLRQGRLRGANVLTF. CDR3 DNA: TGTGCCAGCAGTTACTCGGGCCATTTAAGACAGGGGCGCCTGCGGGGGGCCAACGTCCTGACTTTC.

This clonotype was observed a few times. The chain recombines TRBV20-1 with TRBJ2-3, with 8 nucleotides matching TRBD1. The germline CDR1 and CDR2 sequences are DFQATT and SNEGSKA (reference sequence). The V segment lost 2 bases and the J segment 5 bases; nucleotides outside the gene matches: 9. The CDR3 length is 15 residues. The CDR3 DNA follows: TGCAGTGCTAGAACCGGGACAGGAGTTCAAGATACGCAGTATTTT. Its translation: CSARTGTGVQDTQYF.

The rearrangement uses TRBV24-1 and TRBJ1-5; no firm D call. Trimming pared 4 bases from V and 11 bases from J, leaving 11 bases between. Germline-derived CDR1 and CDR2 are KGHDR and SFDVKD. The CDR3 length is 12 residues. CDR3 nucleotide sequence: TGTGCCACCAGTGACCCCTTCGGGGCCCAGCATTTT. This translates into CATSDPFGAQHF.

The J gene is TRBJ2-1, the V gene TRBV7-9; the D gene is possibly TRBD2 (6 bases). Looked up from germline, CDR1 is SEHNR and CDR2 is FQNEAQ (reference sequence). V was clipped by 3 bases and J by 10 bases, with 19 bases between them. The CDR3 loop spans 15 amino acids. This chain's CDR3 is CASSFRSAGLGEQFF. CDR3 in DNA: TGTGCCAGCAGCTTTCGCTCAGCGGGTTTGGGGGAGCAGTTCTTC.

CDR3 in DNA: TGCGCCAGCAGCTTGGCCCAGGACACAGATACGCAGTATTTT. Protein product: CASSLAQDTDTQYF. The chain combines TRBV5-1 with TRBJ2-3; D is unclear. In germline, CDR1 is SGHRS, CDR2 YFSETQ. This CDR3 is 14 amino acids long. V was shortened by 0 bases and J by 2 bases, with 7 bases between the two germline ends.

The table lists this clonotype with many counts. The V gene is TRBV7-2, the J gene TRBJ2-3; 7 bases are a match to TRBD1. Trimming took 7 bases from V and 2 from J; bases not matched to a gene: 9. This CDR3 has 15 residues. The V gene's germline CDR1 is SGHTA and CDR2 FQGNSA. The CDR3 here is CASTPGDSYTDTQYF. The DNA of the CDR3 is TGTGCCAGCACCCCCGGGGACAGTTACACAGATACGCAGTATTTT.

This clonotype was counted only a few times. The chain uses TRBV6-1 and TRBJ1-3, with D perhaps TRBD1 (5 bases). V was pared by 8 bases and J by 4 bases, with 15 bases between. Germline V gene data show CDR1 as MNHNS and CDR2 as SASEGT. The CDR3 length is 14 residues. The CDR3 DNA reads TGTGCCAGCTCCGGGGGATTTTTCGGAAACACCATATATTTT. This sequence encodes CASSGGFFGNTIYF.

This clonotype has just a few counts. The chain is built from TRBV10-3 and TRBJ1-6, with no clear D. Germline assignment: CDR1 ENHRY and CDR2 SYGVKD. The length of the CDR3 is 14 residues. Trimming took 6 bases from V and 8 from J, leaving 14 bases between them. The DNA for the CDR3 is TGTGCCATCAGCCGGAAGGTCGGGGATTCACCCCTCCACTTT. This encodes CAISRKVGDSPLHF.

The genes are TRBV7-9 and TRBJ1-1; TRBD1 might be the D (5 bases). Between the trimmed V and J ends, which lost 2 bases and 5 bases, there was a span of 15 bases. This CDR3 spans 15 amino acids. Germline CDR1 reads SEHNR; CDR2 reads FQNEAQ (reference sequence). Here the CDR3 DNA reads TGTGCCAGCAGCTTATTGGGGGTAAAGAGAACTGAAGCTTTCTTT. Protein sequence: CASSLLGVKRTEAFF.